The T cell receptor beta chain under discussion was sequenced for a study of T cell responses to AZD1222 COVID-19 vaccine. The repertoire was sequenced with immunoSEQ multiplex PCR; TCRdb's copy has only in-frame clones and lacks some. The top ten hold 1% of the sample, which has 190,000 or so clones, approximately 93% seen once. For this clone: As yet, its antigen is unknown.

This CDR3 is built from 15 residues. CDR1 SGHTA and CDR2 FQGNSA come from the germline V gene. V was shortened by 2 bases and J by 5 bases, with 15 bases between the two germline ends. General observations from the study: Increases in Spike-specific TCR breadth and depth were seen after two AZD1222 doses.

The input for sequencing was peripheral blood, taken 28 days after the second AZD1222 dose. J is TRBJ2-5 and V is TRBV7-2; D is possibly TRBD1 (5 bases). The TCR was taken from an adult who received the AZD1222 COVID-19 vaccine. CDR3 residues: CASSLMSWQGETQYF. The CDR3 DNA reads TGTGCCAGCAGCTTAATGTCTTGGCAGGGTGAGACCCAGTACTTC. The full variable domain, with the rest looked up from reference TRBV7-2 and TRBJ2-5, is GAGVSQSPSNKVTEKGKDVELRCDPISGHTALYWYRQSLGQGLEFLIYFQGNSAPDKSGLPSDRFSAERTGGSVSTLTIQRTQQEDSAVYLCASSLMSWQGETQYFGPGTRLLVL.